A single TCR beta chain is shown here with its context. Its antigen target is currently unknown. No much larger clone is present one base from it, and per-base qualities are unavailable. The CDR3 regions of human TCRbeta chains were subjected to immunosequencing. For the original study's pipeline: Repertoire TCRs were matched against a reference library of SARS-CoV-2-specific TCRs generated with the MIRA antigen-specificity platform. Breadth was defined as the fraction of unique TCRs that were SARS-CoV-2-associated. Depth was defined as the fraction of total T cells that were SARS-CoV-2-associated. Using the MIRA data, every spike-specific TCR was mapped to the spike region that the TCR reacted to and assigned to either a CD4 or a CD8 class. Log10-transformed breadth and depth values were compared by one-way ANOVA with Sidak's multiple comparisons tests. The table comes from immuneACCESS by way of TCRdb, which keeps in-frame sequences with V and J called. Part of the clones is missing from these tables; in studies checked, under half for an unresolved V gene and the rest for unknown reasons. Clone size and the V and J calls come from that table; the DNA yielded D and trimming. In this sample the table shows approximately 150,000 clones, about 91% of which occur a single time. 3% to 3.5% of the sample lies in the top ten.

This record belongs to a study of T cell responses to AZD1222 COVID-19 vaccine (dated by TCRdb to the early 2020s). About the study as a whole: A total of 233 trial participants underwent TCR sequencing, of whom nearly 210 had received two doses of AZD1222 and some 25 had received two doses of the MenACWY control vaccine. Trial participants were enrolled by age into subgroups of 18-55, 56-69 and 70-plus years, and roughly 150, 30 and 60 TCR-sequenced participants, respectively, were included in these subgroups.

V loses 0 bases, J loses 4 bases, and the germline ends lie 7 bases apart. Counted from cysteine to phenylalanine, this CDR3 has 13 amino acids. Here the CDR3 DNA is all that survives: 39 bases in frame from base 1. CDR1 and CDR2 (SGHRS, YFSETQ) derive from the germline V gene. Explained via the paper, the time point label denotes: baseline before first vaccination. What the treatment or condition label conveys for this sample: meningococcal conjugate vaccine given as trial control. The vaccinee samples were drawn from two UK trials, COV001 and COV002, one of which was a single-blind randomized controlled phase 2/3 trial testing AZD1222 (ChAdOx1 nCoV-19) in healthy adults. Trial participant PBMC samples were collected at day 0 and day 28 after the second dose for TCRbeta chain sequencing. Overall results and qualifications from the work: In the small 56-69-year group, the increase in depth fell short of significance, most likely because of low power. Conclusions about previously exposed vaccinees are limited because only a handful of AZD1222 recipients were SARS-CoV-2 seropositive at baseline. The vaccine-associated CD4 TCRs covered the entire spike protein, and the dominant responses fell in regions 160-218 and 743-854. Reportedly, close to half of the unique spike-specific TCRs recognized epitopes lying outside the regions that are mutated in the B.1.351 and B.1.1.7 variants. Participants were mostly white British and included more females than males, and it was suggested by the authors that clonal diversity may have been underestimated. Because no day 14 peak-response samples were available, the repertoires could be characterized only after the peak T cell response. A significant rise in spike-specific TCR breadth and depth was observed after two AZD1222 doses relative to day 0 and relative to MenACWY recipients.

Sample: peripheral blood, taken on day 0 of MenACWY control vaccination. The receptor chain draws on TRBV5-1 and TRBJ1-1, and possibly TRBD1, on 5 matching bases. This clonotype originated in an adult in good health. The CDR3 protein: CASSLDRITEAFF. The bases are TGCGCCAGCAGCTTGGACAGGATCACTGAAGCTTTCTTT.